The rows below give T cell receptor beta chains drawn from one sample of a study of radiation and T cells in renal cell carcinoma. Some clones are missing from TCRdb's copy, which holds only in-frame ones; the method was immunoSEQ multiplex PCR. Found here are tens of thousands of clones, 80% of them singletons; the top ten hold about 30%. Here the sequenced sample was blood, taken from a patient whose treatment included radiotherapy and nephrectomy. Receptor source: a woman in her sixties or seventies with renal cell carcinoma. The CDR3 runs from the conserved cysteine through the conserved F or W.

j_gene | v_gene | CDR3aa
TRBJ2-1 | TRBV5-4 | CASSLQRGDYNEQFF
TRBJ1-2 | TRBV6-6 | CASSYSRVEGYTF
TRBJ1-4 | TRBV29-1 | CSVENCGVFATNEKLFF
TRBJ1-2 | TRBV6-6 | CASSYRGGDGYTF
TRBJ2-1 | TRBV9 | CASSAYFNEQFF
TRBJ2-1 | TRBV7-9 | CASSLVFGSYNEQFF
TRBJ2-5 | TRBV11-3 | CASSSPVGSKETQYF
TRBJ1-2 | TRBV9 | CASSPDGENGYTF
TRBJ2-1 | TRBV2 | CASSEVSSGSYNEQFF
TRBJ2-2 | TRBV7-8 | CASSSDSKHINTGELFF
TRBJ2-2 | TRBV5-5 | CASSLTRQNTGELFF
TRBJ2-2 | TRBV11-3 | CASSIGLAGTGELFF
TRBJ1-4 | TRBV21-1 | CASSNILIGVRGKLFF
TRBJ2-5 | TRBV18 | CASEPGLAGGETQYF
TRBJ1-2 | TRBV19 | CASRERRRSGYTF
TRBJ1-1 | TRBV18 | CASSPPPGATTEAFF
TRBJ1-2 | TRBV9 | CASSVGDSRAYGYTF
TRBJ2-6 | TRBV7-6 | CASSLGGGTGANVLTF
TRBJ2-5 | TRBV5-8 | CASSDWTSGGQETQYF
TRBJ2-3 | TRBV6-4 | CASSGSDQGGTDTQYF
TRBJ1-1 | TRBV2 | CASRNGGYTEAFF
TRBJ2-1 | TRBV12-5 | CASGLDSSYNEQFF